A selection of T cell receptor beta chains follows, all from one sample in a study of blood T cell repertoires in COVID-19. Clones were read by immunoSEQ multiplex PCR, and TCRdb kept only the in-frame ones, dropping some. The profile shows roughly 260,000 clones, roughly 86% of them singletons. Sequenced: PBMCs or T cells enriched from blood (not recorded which). These receptors were taken from a woman in her 30s with acute COVID-19. The CDR3 runs from the conserved cysteine through the conserved F or W. The D gene is left open where the match is weak. Only some rows state a clone size, as once, few, many or a class for expanded clones.

size | J | D | V | DNA | CDR3
NA | TRBJ1-5 | NA | TRBV6-2/TRBV6-3 | TGTGCCAGCAGTTACGCCCCAGGGGGCAATCAGCCCCAGCATTTT | CASSYAPGGNQPQHF
NA | TRBJ1-1 | NA | TRBV7-2 | TGTGCCAGCAGCTCGGGTGGGTCGGTGGGTGGCACTGAAGCTTTCTTT | CASSSGGSVGGTEAFF
NA | TRBJ2-5 | NA | TRBV7-9 | TGTGCCAGCAGCTTAGCGGGACAACGAGAGACCCAGTACTTC | CASSLAGQRETQYF
NA | TRBJ2-1 | TRBD2 | TRBV19 | TGTGCCAGTACCTCAATAGCGGGGGGACACTACAATGAGCAGTTCTTC | CASTSIAGGHYNEQFF
NA | TRBJ1-4 | NA | TRBV27 | TGTGCCAGCAGTTTATCGTGGAGGCCTGAAAAACTGTTTTTT | CASSLSWRPEKLFF
NA | TRBJ1-2 | NA | TRBV4-3 | TGCGCCAGCAGCCAAGAGCAGGGGCGAGGTGGCTACACCTTC | CASSQEQGRGGYTF
NA | TRBJ1-2 | TRBD1 | TRBV5-4 | TGTGCCAGCAGCTTAGTGACAGGGCTCGGCTATGGCTACACCTTC | CASSLVTGLGYGYTF
NA | TRBJ2-5 | TRBD2 | TRBV19 | TGTGCCAGTAGTATAACTAGCGGGGGGTCAGAGACCCAGTACTTC | CASSITSGGSETQYF
NA | TRBJ2-1 | NA | TRBV6-5 | TGTGCCAGCAGTTACCGACTAAGCTCCTACAATGAGCAGTTCTTC | CASSYRLSSYNEQFF
NA | TRBJ2-5 | TRBD1 | TRBV28 | TGTGCCAGCAGTGTACCGGGACAGGGAGACCAAGAGACCCAGTACTTC | CASSVPGQGDQETQYF
NA | TRBJ1-1 | NA | TRBV18 | TGTGCCAGCTCACCAGAAACAGGGAGTAACACTGAAGCTTTCTTT | CASSPETGSNTEAFF
NA | TRBJ1-6 | NA | TRBV5-1 | TGCGCCAGCAGCCCGGGACATGAGGGAGATTCACCCCTCCACTTT | CASSPGHEGDSPLHF
NA | TRBJ2-5 | NA | TRBV13 | TGTGCCAGCAGCTTAGCGCGGGCTGAGGCGGAAGAGACCCAGTACTTC | CASSLARAEAEETQYF
few | TRBJ1-5 | NA | TRBV27 | TGTGCCAGCCGAGGAGGATCGGGTAATCAGCCCCAGCATTTT | CASRGGSGNQPQHF
medium-sized | TRBJ2-5 | NA | TRBV14 | TGTGCCAGCAGCCAGGGAGGTACCGCCAAGGAGACCCAGTACTTC | CASSQGGTAKETQYF
once | TRBJ2-7 | TRBD2 | TRBV7-2 | TGTGCCAGCAGCTCTAGTGCGGGTAGCGGGGGGGCCTACGAGCAGTACTTC | CASSSSAGSGGAYEQYF
few | TRBJ1-2 | TRBD1 | TRBV5-1 | TGCGCCAGCAGCTTTGGGCGGGACAGCTTCGGGGACTATGGCTACACCTTC | CASSFGRDSFGDYGYTF
NA | TRBJ2-2 | NA | TRBV7-2 | TGTGCCAGCAGCTTAAGCTACGGGGAGCTGTTTTTT | CASSLSYGELFF
NA | TRBJ2-1 | NA | TRBV12-1 | TGTGCCAGCAGCTTCCGGGGGGGGTACAATGAGCAGTTCTTC | CASSFRGGYNEQFF
NA | TRBJ2-7 | TRBD2 | TRBV7-9 | TGTGCCAGCCGGACTAGCGTTAACTACGAGCAGTACTTC | CASRTSVNYEQYF
NA | TRBJ1-5 | NA | TRBV19 | TGTGCCAGCAGTCGCCCCCGCGGCGGAGATCAGCCCCAGCATTTT | CASSRPRGGDQPQHF
NA | TRBJ2-7 | TRBD1 | TRBV11-2 | TGTGCCAGCAGCCACAGGGGGCGAAGCGCCTACGAGCAGTACTTC | CASSHRGRSAYEQYF
NA | TRBJ1-1 | NA | TRBV27 | TGTGCCAGCAGTCCCATAGTAAGGGGAACTGAAGCTTTCTTT | CASSPIVRGTEAFF
NA | TRBJ2-1 | TRBD2 | TRBV5-1 | TGCGCCAGCAGCTTAAAAGCGGGGGGGAATTACAATGAGCAGTTCTTC | CASSLKAGGNYNEQFF
NA | TRBJ1-1 | TRBD1 | TRBV6-5 | TGTGCCAGCAGTTCGGGGACAGAAATGAACACTGAAGCTTTCTTT | CASSSGTEMNTEAFF
NA | TRBJ2-7 | TRBD1 | TRBV5-1 | TGCGCCAGCAGTCGGGACAGGGAAAGGGCCTACGAGCAGTACTTC | CASSRDRERAYEQYF
NA | TRBJ2-3 | NA | TRBV3-1/TRBV3-2 | TGTGCCAGCAGCCCCGGACTCGACGGTTTGGATACGCAGTATTTT | CASSPGLDGLDTQYF
NA | TRBJ2-2 | TRBD2 | TRBV3-1/TRBV3-2 | TGTGCCAGCAGCCAAGGAAGCGGGGGGGCCACCGGGGAGCTGTTTTTT | CASSQGSGGATGELFF
NA | TRBJ1-5 | NA | TRBV24-1 | TGTGCCATCTCCGGGGGTCCCAATCAGCCCCAGCATTTT | CAISGGPNQPQHF